These T cell receptor beta chains were read from a single sample in a study of blood T cell repertoires in COVID-19. Sequenced by immunoSEQ multiplex PCR; TCRdb stores in-frame clones only, minus some. The top ten hold approximately 0.48% of the sample, which has roughly 190,000 clones, 80% to 95% seen once. Material: peripheral blood. These receptor sequences come from a man aged 45-65 years with acute or convalescent COVID-19. The CDR3 runs from the conserved cysteine through the conserved F or W. Fields, in order: J gene, clone size, D gene, V gene, CDR3 protein, CDR3 DNA. A D gene is named only where the DNA matches it firmly. Clone size is stated in some rows and not others, as once, few, many or a class when expanded.

j_gene: TRBJ1-5
abundance: NA
d_gene: TRBD1
v_gene: TRBV6-5
CDR3aa: CASSSGTGVNQPQHF
CDR3nt: TGTGCCAGCAGTTCCGGGACAGGGGTCAATCAGCCCCAGCATTTT

j_gene: TRBJ2-3
abundance: NA
d_gene: TRBD2
v_gene: TRBV2
CDR3aa: CASRTSGSTDTQYF
CDR3nt: TGTGCCAGCAGGACTAGCGGGAGCACAGATACGCAGTATTTT

j_gene: TRBJ2-2
abundance: NA
d_gene: NA
v_gene: TRBV28
CDR3aa: CASSGGTWGGELFF
CDR3nt: TGTGCCAGCAGTGGGGGGACTTGGGGCGGGGAGCTGTTTTTT

j_gene: TRBJ2-7
abundance: NA
d_gene: TRBD2
v_gene: TRBV9
CDR3aa: CASSADGEGEQYF
CDR3nt: TGTGCCAGCAGCGCTGACGGGGAGGGCGAGCAGTACTTC

j_gene: TRBJ1-1
abundance: NA
d_gene: NA
v_gene: TRBV10-3
CDR3aa: CAISEGQLNTEAFF
CDR3nt: TGTGCCATCAGTGAGGGACAACTGAACACTGAAGCTTTCTTT

j_gene: TRBJ1-2
abundance: NA
d_gene: NA
v_gene: TRBV30
CDR3aa: CAWSGQGTFYGYTF
CDR3nt: TGTGCCTGGAGTGGGCAGGGGACGTTCTATGGCTACACCTTC

j_gene: TRBJ2-7
abundance: NA
d_gene: TRBD2
v_gene: TRBV10-3
CDR3aa: CAIGPTSGRSYEQYF
CDR3nt: TGTGCCATCGGACCTACTAGCGGCCGCTCCTACGAGCAGTACTTC

j_gene: TRBJ2-2
abundance: NA
d_gene: NA
v_gene: TRBV6-5
CDR3aa: CASSNRRTGELFF
CDR3nt: TGTGCCAGCAGTAACAGGAGAACCGGGGAGCTGTTTTTT

j_gene: TRBJ1-1
abundance: NA
d_gene: NA
v_gene: TRBV18
CDR3aa: CASSPPWGRMNTEAFF
CDR3nt: TGTGCCAGCTCACCACCCTGGGGGCGGATGAACACTGAAGCTTTCTTT

j_gene: TRBJ2-7
abundance: NA
d_gene: NA
v_gene: TRBV6-5
CDR3aa: CASRAQGGAYYEQYF
CDR3nt: TGTGCCAGCCGGGCCCAAGGGGGGGCATACTACGAGCAGTACTTC

j_gene: TRBJ1-3
abundance: NA
d_gene: NA
v_gene: TRBV14
CDR3aa: CASSHAGFRNTIYF
CDR3nt: TGTGCCAGCAGCCACGCGGGATTTAGAAACACCATATATTTT

j_gene: TRBJ2-1
abundance: once
d_gene: TRBD2
v_gene: TRBV5-1
CDR3aa: CASSFIGGRAHEQFF
CDR3nt: TGCGCCAGCAGCTTTATCGGCGGGAGGGCCCATGAGCAGTTCTTC

j_gene: TRBJ1-3
abundance: NA
d_gene: NA
v_gene: TRBV5-1
CDR3aa: CASRGALESGTIYF
CDR3nt: TGCGCCAGCAGGGGGGCCCTAGAATCGGGCACCATATATTTT

j_gene: TRBJ2-1
abundance: NA
d_gene: NA
v_gene: TRBV7-9
CDR3aa: CASSPRLANEQFF
CDR3nt: TGTGCCAGCAGCCCGCGGCTCGCCAATGAGCAGTTCTTC

j_gene: TRBJ1-3
abundance: NA
d_gene: NA
v_gene: TRBV5-1
CDR3aa: CASSLGDQGNTIYF
CDR3nt: TGCGCCAGCAGCTTGGGAGACCAGGGGAACACCATATATTTT

j_gene: TRBJ2-3
abundance: NA
d_gene: TRBD2
v_gene: TRBV7-6
CDR3aa: CASSTPGGRADTQYF
CDR3nt: TGTGCCAGCAGCACGCCGGGGGGGCGGGCAGATACGCAGTATTTT

j_gene: TRBJ2-2
abundance: NA
d_gene: TRBD1
v_gene: TRBV7-2
CDR3aa: CASSRGQGSTGELFF
CDR3nt: TGTGCCAGCAGCCGCGGACAGGGTTCGACCGGGGAGCTGTTTTTT

j_gene: TRBJ1-1
abundance: NA
d_gene: TRBD1
v_gene: TRBV9
CDR3aa: CASSPGDRVNTEAFF
CDR3nt: TGTGCCAGCAGCCCGGGGGACAGGGTGAACACTGAAGCTTTCTTT

j_gene: TRBJ2-5
abundance: NA
d_gene: NA
v_gene: TRBV5-6
CDR3aa: CASSMLDRTWAYQETQYF
CDR3nt: TGTGCCAGCAGTATGTTAGACAGGACGTGGGCGTACCAAGAGACCCAGTACTTC

j_gene: TRBJ2-3
abundance: NA
d_gene: TRBD1
v_gene: TRBV18
CDR3aa: CASQSLGQSGDTQYF
CDR3nt: TGTGCCAGCCAATCACTGGGACAGTCGGGGGATACGCAGTATTTT

j_gene: TRBJ2-2
abundance: NA
d_gene: TRBD1
v_gene: TRBV10-1
CDR3aa: CASSPVSGGPGELFF
CDR3nt: TGCGCCTCGTCTCCCGTCTCAGGGGGCCCCGGGGAGCTGTTTTTT

j_gene: TRBJ1-2
abundance: NA
d_gene: TRBD1
v_gene: TRBV19
CDR3aa: CASSRDSSNYGYTF
CDR3nt: TGTGCCAGTAGCCGGGACAGTTCTAACTATGGCTACACCTTC

j_gene: TRBJ1-2
abundance: NA
d_gene: NA
v_gene: TRBV7-2
CDR3aa: CASSLADFWRGNGYTF
CDR3nt: NA

j_gene: TRBJ2-7
abundance: once
d_gene: NA
v_gene: TRBV7-9
CDR3aa: CASSSGTLSKTYEQYF
CDR3nt: TGTGCCAGCAGCTCCGGGACACTCTCAAAGACCTACGAGCAGTACTTC

j_gene: TRBJ1-1
abundance: NA
d_gene: NA
v_gene: TRBV27
CDR3aa: CASSLGGVSTEAFF
CDR3nt: TGTGCCAGCAGCTTGGGGGGGGTGAGCACTGAAGCTTTCTTT

j_gene: TRBJ2-2
abundance: NA
d_gene: NA
v_gene: TRBV3-1/TRBV3-2
CDR3aa: CASSLITGELFF
CDR3nt: TGTGCCAGCAGCCTCATTACCGGGGAGCTGTTTTTT

j_gene: TRBJ2-1
abundance: NA
d_gene: NA
v_gene: TRBV25-1
CDR3aa: CASREGGHEQFF
CDR3nt: TGTGCCAGCAGGGAGGGAGGCCATGAGCAGTTCTTC

j_gene: TRBJ2-2
abundance: NA
d_gene: NA
v_gene: TRBV5-1
CDR3aa: CASSLAGDTGELFF
CDR3nt: TGCGCCAGCAGCTTGGCGGGGGACACCGGGGAGCTGTTTTTT

j_gene: TRBJ2-3
abundance: NA
d_gene: NA
v_gene: TRBV18
CDR3aa: CASSDQSTGTDTQYF
CDR3nt: TGTGCCAGCTCAGACCAATCAACAGGCACAGATACGCAGTATTTT